The entry below describes one T cell receptor beta chain. These data originate in a study of Graves' ophthalmopathy and Graves' hyperthyroidism. Scientists amplified the TCR beta CDR3 regions from RNA transcripts. The workflow started with a first-round RT-PCR run with HTBI primers and then moved on to a second-round multiplex PCR. TCRdb recomputed calls from the multiplex PCR reads with MiXCR, one row per CDR3 protein. Among roughly 220,000 distinct CDR3 sequences listed, 45% were seen once. V was cut by 8 bases and J by 2 bases, with 21 bases left in between. The CDR3 sequence is 15 residues long. CDR1 is DFQATT, CDR2 SNEGSKA, per germline (reference sequence). PBMCs stemmed from over 8 ml of fresh peripheral blood.

The chain joins TRBV20-1 to TRBJ2-5; D not resolved. This TCR came from an adult man with Graves' ophthalmopathy. The sequencing input was peripheral blood. The CDR3 DNA sequence: TGCAGTCCGAGAAGCTACCAGAAAGGGCAAGAGACCCAGTACTTC. Its protein is CSPRSYQKGQETQYF.